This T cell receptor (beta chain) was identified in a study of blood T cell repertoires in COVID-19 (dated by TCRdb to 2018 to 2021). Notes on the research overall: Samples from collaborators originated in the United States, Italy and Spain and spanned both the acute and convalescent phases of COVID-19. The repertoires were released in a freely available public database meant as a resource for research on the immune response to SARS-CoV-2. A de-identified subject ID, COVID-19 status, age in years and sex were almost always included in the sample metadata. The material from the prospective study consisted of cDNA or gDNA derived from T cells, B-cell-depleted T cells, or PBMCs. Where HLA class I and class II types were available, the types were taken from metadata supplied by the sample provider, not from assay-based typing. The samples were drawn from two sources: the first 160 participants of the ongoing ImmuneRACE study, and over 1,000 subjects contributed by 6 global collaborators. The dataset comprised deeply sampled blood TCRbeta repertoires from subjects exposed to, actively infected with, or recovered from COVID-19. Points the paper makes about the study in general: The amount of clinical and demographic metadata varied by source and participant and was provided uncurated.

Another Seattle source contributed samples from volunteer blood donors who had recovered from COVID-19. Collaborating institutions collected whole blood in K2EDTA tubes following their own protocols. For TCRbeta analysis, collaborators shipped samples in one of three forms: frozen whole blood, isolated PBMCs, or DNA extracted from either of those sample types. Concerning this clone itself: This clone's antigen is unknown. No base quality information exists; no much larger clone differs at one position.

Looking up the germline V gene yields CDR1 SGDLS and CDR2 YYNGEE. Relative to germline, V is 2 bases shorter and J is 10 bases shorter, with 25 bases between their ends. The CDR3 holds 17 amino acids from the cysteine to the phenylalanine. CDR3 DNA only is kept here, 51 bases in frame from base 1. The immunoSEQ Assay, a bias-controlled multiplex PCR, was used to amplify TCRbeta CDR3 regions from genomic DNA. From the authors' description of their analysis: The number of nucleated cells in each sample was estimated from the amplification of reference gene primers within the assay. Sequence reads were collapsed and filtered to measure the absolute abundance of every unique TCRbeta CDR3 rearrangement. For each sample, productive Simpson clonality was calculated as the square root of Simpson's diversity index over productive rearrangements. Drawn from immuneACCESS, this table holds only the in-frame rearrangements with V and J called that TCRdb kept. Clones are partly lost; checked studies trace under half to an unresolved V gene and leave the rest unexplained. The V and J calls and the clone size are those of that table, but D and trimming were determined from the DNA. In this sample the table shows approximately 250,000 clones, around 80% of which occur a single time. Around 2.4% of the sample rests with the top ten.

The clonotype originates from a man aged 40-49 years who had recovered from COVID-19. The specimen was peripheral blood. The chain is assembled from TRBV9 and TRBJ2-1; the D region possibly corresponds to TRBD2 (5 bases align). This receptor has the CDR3 CASSVGGLGSPYREQFF. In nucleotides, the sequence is TGTGCCAGCAGCGTGGGTGGACTTGGGAGCCCGTACAGAGAGCAGTTCTTC.